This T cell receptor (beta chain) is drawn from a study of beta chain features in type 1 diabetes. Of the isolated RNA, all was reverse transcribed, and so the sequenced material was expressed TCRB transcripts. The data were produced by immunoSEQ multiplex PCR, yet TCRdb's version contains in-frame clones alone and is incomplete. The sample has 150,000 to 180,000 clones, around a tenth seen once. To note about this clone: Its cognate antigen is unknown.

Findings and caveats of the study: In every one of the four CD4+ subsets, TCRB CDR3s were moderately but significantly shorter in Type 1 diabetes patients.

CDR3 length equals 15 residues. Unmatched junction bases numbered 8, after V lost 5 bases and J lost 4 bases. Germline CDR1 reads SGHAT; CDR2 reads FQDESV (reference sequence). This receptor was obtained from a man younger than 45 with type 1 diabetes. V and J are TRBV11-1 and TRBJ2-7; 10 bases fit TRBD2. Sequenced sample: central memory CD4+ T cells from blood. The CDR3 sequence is CASSNGLAEPYEQYF. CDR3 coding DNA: TGTGCCAGCAGCAACGGACTAGCGGAACCTTACGAGCAGTACTTC. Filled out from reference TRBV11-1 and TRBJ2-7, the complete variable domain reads EAEVAQSPRYKITEKSQAVAFWCDPISGHATLYWYRQILGQGPELLVQFQDESVVDDSQLPKDRFSAERLKGVDSTLKIQPAELGDSAMYLCASSNGLAEPYEQYFGPGTRLTVT.